This TCR beta chain was obtained from a study of read filtering for tumor transcriptome and immune sequencing. Study-wide background: DNase treatment preceded whole-transcriptome library preparation. Study-level points and caveats: Compared with RNA-seq, IR-seq gave much higher clonotype depth and reliability.

At the time of active disease, bone marrow was collected from every patient. Trimming stripped 6 bases from V and 10 bases from J, with 10 bases between. The CDR3 contains 11 residues. CDR1 is MNHEY and CDR2 is SVGEGT in the germline V gene. The library was built from 400 to 500 ng RNA with molecular barcoded adaptors for alpha/delta and beta/gamma chains. TCRdb processed the reads anew with MiXCR; each CDR3 protein has one entry. The table records around 35,000 distinct CDR3 sequences, 12% to 15% of them present only once. In this sample, this clonotype turned up many times. Its antigen is undetermined.

Sequenced input: a population of CD138-negative cells sorted from bone marrow. This chain joins TRBV6-2 or TRBV6-3 and TRBJ2-1; possible D gene TRBD1, 6 bases. This receptor was taken from a donor at least 40 years old with multiple myeloma. This CDR3 is CASRSGTEQFF. The CDR3 nucleotides are TGTGCCAGCAGATCCGGGACAGAGCAGTTCTTC.